This is a list of T cell receptor beta chains from one sample in a study of cytomegalovirus exposure and HLA in healthy donors. Assay: immunoSEQ multiplex PCR; the TCRdb copy retains only in-frame clones and omits some. The data show some 89,000 clones, over 70% seen once. The material sequenced was PBMCs. The receptors come from a man aged 55 to 70 in good health and CMV-seronegative. Both conserved end residues are trimmed from each CDR3. Each record gives: CDR3 protein, J gene, V gene, clone size. Clone size appears in some rows only: once, few, many, or a class for an expanded clone.

CDR3 protein: ASSFRVSGTQY; J gene: TRBJ2-5; V gene: TRBV5-5; clone size: .
CDR3 protein: ASRQIGGEETQY; J gene: TRBJ2-5; V gene: TRBV6-1; clone size: .
CDR3 protein: ASSWDYRENIQY; J gene: TRBJ2-4; V gene: TRBV5-6; clone size: once
CDR3 protein: SVGDRGSTEAF; J gene: TRBJ1-1; V gene: TRBV29-1; clone size: .
CDR3 protein: ASSSDSATNEKLF; J gene: TRBJ1-4; V gene: TRBV28; clone size: .
CDR3 protein: ASSWTSGFTDTQY; J gene: TRBJ2-3; V gene: TRBV5-1; clone size: .
CDR3 protein: ASVPPGLPNNEQF; J gene: TRBJ2-1; V gene: TRBV12-5; clone size: .
CDR3 protein: ASSPTGGFVQPQH; J gene: TRBJ1-5; V gene: TRBV27; clone size: .
CDR3 protein: ASSEGRETQY; J gene: TRBJ2-5; V gene: TRBV2; clone size: few
CDR3 protein: AWRGERHSPLH; J gene: TRBJ1-6; V gene: TRBV30; clone size: .
CDR3 protein: ASSYSLGGSTDTQY; J gene: TRBJ2-3; V gene: TRBV6-5; clone size: once
CDR3 protein: ASSQDFGPGRNQPQH; J gene: TRBJ1-5; V gene: TRBV4-3; clone size: .
CDR3 protein: ASGTATQETQY; J gene: TRBJ2-5; V gene: TRBV6-1; clone size: .
CDR3 protein: AWRESSYEQY; J gene: TRBJ2-7; V gene: TRBV30; clone size: few
CDR3 protein: ASSDLQFNEQY; J gene: TRBJ2-7; V gene: TRBV10-1; clone size: .
CDR3 protein: ASSLTGVELF; J gene: TRBJ2-2; V gene: TRBV7-6; clone size: .
CDR3 protein: ASSQVRGNSPLH; J gene: TRBJ1-6; V gene: TRBV14; clone size: .
CDR3 protein: ASRVQGTPDYGYT; J gene: TRBJ1-2; V gene: TRBV6-5; clone size: .
CDR3 protein: ASSLDSTATGELF; J gene: TRBJ2-2; V gene: TRBV7-8; clone size: .
CDR3 protein: ARSLVIQETQY; J gene: TRBJ2-5; V gene: TRBV5-3; clone size: .
CDR3 protein: ASSFHSGKETQY; J gene: TRBJ2-5; V gene: TRBV7-2; clone size: .
CDR3 protein: ASSLLQGRQETQY; J gene: TRBJ2-5; V gene: TRBV11-2; clone size: .
CDR3 protein: SAQGAVGPTDYEQY; J gene: TRBJ2-7; V gene: TRBV29-1; clone size: .
CDR3 protein: ASSKQGRGTDTQY; J gene: TRBJ2-3; V gene: TRBV6-1; clone size: .
CDR3 protein: AWSGRGPPDEAF; J gene: TRBJ1-1; V gene: TRBV30; clone size: .
CDR3 protein: ASSLYGGTYEQY; J gene: TRBJ2-7; V gene: TRBV5-6; clone size: .
CDR3 protein: ASSVVRLASYNEQF; J gene: TRBJ2-1; V gene: TRBV9; clone size: .
CDR3 protein: ASSLAGATGYEQY; J gene: TRBJ2-7; V gene: TRBV11-2; clone size: .
CDR3 protein: ASSQLRTGNSPLH; J gene: TRBJ1-6; V gene: TRBV4-1; clone size: .
CDR3 protein: ASSLPGLPLF; J gene: TRBJ2-1; V gene: TRBV7-8; clone size: .
CDR3 protein: ASRNRGQNYGYT; J gene: TRBJ1-2; V gene: TRBV28; clone size: .
CDR3 protein: ASSQGLAGYNEQF; J gene: TRBJ2-1; V gene: TRBV5-1; clone size: few
CDR3 protein: ASSQDFEGAGSYEQY; J gene: TRBJ2-7; V gene: TRBV4-3; clone size: once
CDR3 protein: ASSSPRQVTGELF; J gene: TRBJ2-2; V gene: TRBV7-9; clone size: .
CDR3 protein: SVEVVGERGYEQY; J gene: TRBJ2-7; V gene: TRBV29-1; clone size: .
CDR3 protein: SDEQGGGYT; J gene: TRBJ1-2; V gene: TRBV29-1; clone size: .
CDR3 protein: ASSQGQPENGYT; J gene: TRBJ1-2; V gene: TRBV4-2; clone size: .
CDR3 protein: ASSAGGGGNTGELF; J gene: TRBJ2-2; V gene: TRBV6-1; clone size: .
CDR3 protein: SVIFSGANVLT; J gene: TRBJ2-6; V gene: TRBV29-1; clone size: .
CDR3 protein: ASSNWDKGQETQY; J gene: TRBJ2-5; V gene: TRBV5-1; clone size: few
CDR3 protein: ASSAADSPGWETQY; J gene: TRBJ2-5; V gene: TRBV9; clone size: .
CDR3 protein: SVRTGGNEAF; J gene: TRBJ1-1; V gene: TRBV29-1; clone size: .
CDR3 protein: ASSKDTGEAF; J gene: TRBJ1-1; V gene: TRBV5-1; clone size: .
CDR3 protein: ASSQGGQTYEQY; J gene: TRBJ2-7; V gene: TRBV4-2; clone size: .